The T cell receptor (beta chain) described here comes from a study of blood T cell repertoires in COVID-19. Looking at the study overall: The study drew acute and convalescent COVID-19 samples from the United States, Italy and Spain.

Original data processing: Using reference gene primer amplification, nucleated cell counts were estimated. Profiled with immunoSEQ multiplex PCR; TCRdb holds only in-frame clones, not every one. V and J calls plus clone size are reproduced from that table; the DNA served to infer D and trimming. Of 250,000 to 350,000 clones listed, approximately 84% are singletons. Enrolled during active infection, Seattle patients were then followed longitudinally. CDR3 length equals 14 residues. CDR1 SGHRS and CDR2 YFSETQ come from the germline V gene. V lost 4 bases, J lost 4 bases, and 14 bases lay in between. Turning to this clone: Other DNA sequences in this specimen translate into the identical CDR3.

This chain joins TRBV5-1 and TRBJ1-1; no firm D call. Material for sequencing was peripheral blood. This TCR came from a person aged 65 to 85 with COVID-19, enrolled during active disease. DNA for the CDR3: TGCGCCAGCAGCGATACAGTCGCGGGCACTGAAGCTTTCTTT. Protein: CASSDTVAGTEAFF. The full variable domain, with the rest looked up from reference TRBV5-1 and TRBJ1-1, is KAGVTQTPRYLIKTRGQQVTLSCSPISGHRSVSWYQQTPGQGLQFLFEYFSETQRNKGNFPGRFSGRQFSNSRSEMNVSTLELGDSALYLCASSDTVAGTEAFFGQGTRLTVV.